This entry is about one TCR beta chain. The sample comes from a study of immune characterization of retroperitoneal liposarcoma. The junction had 9 bases not matched to a gene; V was cut back by 3 bases and J by 10 bases. The germline V gene encodes CDR1 MNHEY and CDR2 SMNVEV (reference sequence). This CDR3 region has 14 residues. Each CDR3 protein gets one entry after TCRdb re-called the PCR reads with MiXCR. The sample contains some 10,000 distinct CDR3 sequences, roughly a quarter of which appear only once. The rearrangement links TRBV27 to TRBJ2-1; TRBD2 matches at 7 bases. Sequencing was done on a sample of tumor tissue. This TCR came from a female donor with retroperitoneal liposarcoma. The CDR3 reads CASSLTSSSYEQFF. In DNA, the CDR3 is TGTGCCAGCAGTTTGACTAGCTCTTCCTACGAGCAGTTCTTC.